This paragraph reports one TCR beta chain. Its antigen is not known. The V and J ends lost 6 bases and 4 bases, in that order; junction bases with no gene match: 7. CDR3 length: 14 amino acids. Germline CDR1 reads MNHNY; CDR2 reads SVGAGI (reference sequence). This sample is drawn from a study of cytomegalovirus exposure and HLA in healthy donors. Findings of the study overall: Reportedly, diagnosis of cytomegalovirus status by the classifier showed high specificity and sensitivity. The study assumed roughly uniform donor sequencing depth for presence/absence analyses.

PCR was performed using 60 Vbeta and 13 Jbeta primers. In the authors' methods: A follow-up analysis tallied 60 million to 85 million unique TCR beta chains, roughly 9.9 million shared. Produced via immunoSEQ multiplex PCR; TCRdb's table is partial and in-frame only. Clonal size and the V and J genes are those of that table, whereas D and trimming came from the DNA. This repertoire comprises 100,000 to 150,000 clones; its ten largest clones make up approximately 1.5%. The source is a woman aged 40 to 50 in good health and CMV-seronegative. The gene calls are TRBV6-6 and TRBJ1-1; 8 bases are a match to TRBD1. The sample consisted of PBMCs. The CDR3 region has the DNA TGTGCCAGCAGACCACAGGGGGATTTCACTGAAGCTTTCTTT. Protein sequence: CASRPQGDFTEAFF.